The clone carrying this T cell receptor (beta chain) was found a few times. Its antigen is unknown. The CDR3 spans 16 residues. V was shortened by 0 bases and J by 1 base, with 11 bases between the two germline ends. The germline gives CDR1 SGDLS, CDR2 YYNGEE. These data belong to a study of T cells after yellow fever vaccination. In the study overall: With SMART-Seq v4 Ultra Low Input, the fractions containing low cell numbers were prepared.

From the 5' RACE reads, TCRdb called clonotypes with MiXCR, one entry per CDR3 protein. Of some 500,000 distinct CDR3 sequences in the sample, roughly 14% were seen once. Findings and caveats of the study: Faster peaking, at day 5 versus 15, marked a secondary response that was weaker. Reappearance after the booster was observed for most primary-vaccination clones (roughly 97% CD4, over 75% CD8).

The chain recombines TRBV9 with TRBJ2-4; tentative D call: TRBD2 (6 bases). This sample comprised PBMCs, obtained on the day of the yellow fever booster vaccination. This clonotype was sampled from a man younger than 40 who received the YFV17D yellow fever vaccine. The CDR3 is CASSVGAGNAKNIQYF. Written as DNA, the CDR3 is TGTGCCAGCAGCGTAGGGGCGGGAAACGCCAAAAACATTCAGTACTTC.